The present entry profiles one T cell receptor beta chain with its context. Its cognate antigen is unknown. The repertoire was sequenced with immunoSEQ multiplex PCR; TCRdb's copy has only in-frame clones and lacks some. The repertoire holds about 200,000 clones, with more than 65% as singletons. These data belong to a study of cytomegalovirus exposure and HLA in healthy donors. Findings and caveats of the study: In vitro work confirmed that three CMV-associated chains recognize CMV antigens. Among TCR beta chains, those listed as cytomegalovirus-associated numbered fewer than 200. Later, an analysis found that TCR clusters from the first cohort tended to co-occur in the roughly 130 validation repertoires. Reportedly, cytomegalovirus status was diagnosed with high sensitivity and specificity.

V lost 5 bases, J lost 0 bases, and 8 bases lay in between. Germline CDR1 and CDR2: SQVTM and ANQGSEA. CDR3 length: 13 residues. The sequenced material came from PBMCs. The V and J genes are TRBV29-1 and TRBJ1-3, with D uncertain. The TCR originated in a woman aged 25 to 39 in good health and CMV-seropositive. The CDR3 is CSVRDTSGNTIYF. DNA for the CDR3: TGCAGCGTTAGAGACACCTCTGGAAACACCATATATTTT.